Below, 9 T cell receptor beta chains from the same sample are listed, as sequenced in a study of blood T cell repertoires in COVID-19. Measured with immunoSEQ multiplex PCR; TCRdb has only the in-frame clones, and not every one. The data show fewer than 200,000 clones, 89% seen once. Sequences were obtained from peripheral blood. The source of these receptors is a man younger than 35 who had recovered from COVID-19.

The J gene is TRBJ2-6, the V gene TRBV2; D unclear. Germline lookup yields CDR1 SNHLY and CDR2 FYNNEI. V was pared by 8 bases and J by 0 bases, with 14 bases between. This CDR3 comprises 16 residues. CDR3 residues: CASEENSFSGANVLTF. The CDR3 region has the DNA TGTGCCAGCGAAGAAAACTCCTTCTCTGGGGCCAACGTCCTGACTTTC.

The V and J genes are TRBV5-8 and TRBJ2-6; 8 bases line up with TRBD1. The CDR3 length is 19 residues. V trimming: 0 bases; J trimming: 4 bases; junction bases outside the gene matches: 12. Germline CDR1 is SGHTS and CDR2 is YDEGEE. CDR3 sequence reads: CASSLAGRGPFEGANVLTF. The CDR3 region has the DNA TGTGCCAGCAGCTTGGCGGGCAGGGGGCCCTTTGAAGGGGCCAACGTCCTGACTTTC.

The chain uses TRBV29-1 and TRBJ1-4; no reliable D call. Per germline, CDR1 SQVTM and CDR2 ANQGSEA. V was cut by 4 bases and J by 4 bases, with 13 bases left in between. The CDR3 is 14 amino acids. The CDR3 reads CSVGGGLGNEKLFF. The CDR3 DNA is TGCAGCGTTGGAGGAGGACTTGGTAATGAAAAACTGTTTTTT. Drawing the rest from reference TRBV29-1 and TRBJ1-4, the complete variable domain is SAVISQKPSRDICQRGTSLTIQCQVDSQVTMMFWYRQQPGQSLTLIATANQGSEATYESGFVIDKFPISRPNLTFSTLTVSNMSPEDSSIYLCSVGGGLGNEKLFFGSGTQLSVL.

The V and J genes are TRBV3-1 (or the pseudogene TRBV3-2) and TRBJ1-5; 10 bases map to TRBD1. Germline V CDR1 and CDR2: LGHDT, YNNKEL (reference sequence). With 4 bases clipped from V and 5 bases from J, the junction kept 2 bases outside the gene matches. CDR3 size: 14 residues. For the CDR3, the DNA is TGTGCCAGCAGCCCCGGGACAGGGGATCAGCCCCAGCATTTT. Translation: CASSPGTGDQPQHF.

The chain couples TRBV6-6 to TRBJ1-1; D is unclear. The V end lost 8 bases, the J end lost 8 bases, and 15 bases lay between the germline ends. Looked up from germline, CDR1 is MNHNY and CDR2 is SVGAGI (reference sequence). The CDR3 sequence is 12 residues long. CDR3 amino acids: CASSSSTTEAFF. The CDR3 nucleotides read TGTGCCAGCTCGAGCTCAACCACCGAAGCTTTCTTT.

The V and J genes are TRBV7-2 and TRBJ1-2; D not resolved. The V end lost 2 bases, the J end lost 8 bases, and 15 bases lay between the germline ends. In germline, CDR1 is SGHTA, CDR2 FQGNSA. The CDR3 is 14 residues long. This CDR3 reads CASSLRTERIGYTF. CDR3 nucleotide sequence: TGTGCCAGCAGCTTACGAACAGAACGCATCGGCTACACCTTC.

The chain combines TRBV12-5 with TRBJ1-1; D not certain. Per germline, CDR1 LGHNT and CDR2 FRNRAP. Trimming took 4 bases from V and 8 from J, leaving 8 bases between them. The CDR3 runs to 11 residues. The CDR3 loop reads CASGSGREAFF. In DNA form, the CDR3 reads TGTGCTAGTGGTTCAGGCAGGGAAGCTTTCTTT. Full variable domain (remainder filled in from reference TRBV12-5 and TRBJ1-1): DARVTQTPRHKVTEMGQEVTMRCQPILGHNTVFWYRQTMMQGLELLAYFRNRAPLDDSGMPKDRFSAEMPDATLATLKIQPSEPRDSAVYFCASGSGREAFFGQGTRLTVV.

This chain joins TRBV29-1 and TRBJ1-1, with D tentatively TRBD1 (5 bases). CDR1 and CDR2 (germline): SQVTM, ANQGSEA. This CDR3 contains 15 residues. Trimming shortened V by 4 bases and J by 0 bases, and 15 bases separated the two germline ends. CDR3 bases: TGCAGCGTTGTAGGGGTTGTCAGGGTGAACACTGAAGCTTTCTTT. This sequence encodes CSVVGVVRVNTEAFF.

The chain is built from TRBV28 and TRBJ1-3, with D possibly TRBD1 on 5 matching bases. Trimming cost V 2 bases and J 0 bases, with 8 bases left between them. The CDR3 totals 15 residues. Germline V gives CDR1 MDHEN, CDR2 SYDVKM. The CDR3 region is CASSLGRVSGNTIYF. Written as DNA, the CDR3 is TGTGCCAGCAGTTTAGGCAGGGTCTCTGGAAACACCATATATTTT.